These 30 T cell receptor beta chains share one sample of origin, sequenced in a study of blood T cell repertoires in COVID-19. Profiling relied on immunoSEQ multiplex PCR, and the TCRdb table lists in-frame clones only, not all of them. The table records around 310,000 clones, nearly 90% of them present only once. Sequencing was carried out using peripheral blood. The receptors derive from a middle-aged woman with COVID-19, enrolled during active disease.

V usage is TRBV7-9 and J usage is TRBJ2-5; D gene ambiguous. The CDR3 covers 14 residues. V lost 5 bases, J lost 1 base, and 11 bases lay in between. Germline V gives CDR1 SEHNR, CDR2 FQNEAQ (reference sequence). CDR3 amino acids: CASSPPRSQETQYF. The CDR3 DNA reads TGTGCCAGCAGCCCCCCGCGGAGCCAAGAGACCCAGTACTTC.

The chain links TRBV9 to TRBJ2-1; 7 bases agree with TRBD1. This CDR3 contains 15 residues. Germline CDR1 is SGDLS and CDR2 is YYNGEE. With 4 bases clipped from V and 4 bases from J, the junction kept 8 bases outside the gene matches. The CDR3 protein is CASSLQGQRYNEQFF. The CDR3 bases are TGTGCCAGCAGCCTCCAGGGACAGAGATACAATGAGCAGTTCTTC.

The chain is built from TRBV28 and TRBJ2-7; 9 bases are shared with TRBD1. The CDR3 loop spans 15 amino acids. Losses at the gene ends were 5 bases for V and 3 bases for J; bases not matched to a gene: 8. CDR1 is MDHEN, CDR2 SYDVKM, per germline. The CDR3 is CASSTETGGYYEQYF. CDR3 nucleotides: TGTGCCAGCAGTACTGAGACAGGGGGATACTACGAGCAGTACTTC.

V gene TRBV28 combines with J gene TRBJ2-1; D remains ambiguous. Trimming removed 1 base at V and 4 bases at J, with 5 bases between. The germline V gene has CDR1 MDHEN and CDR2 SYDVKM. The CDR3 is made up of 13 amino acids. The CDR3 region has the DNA TGTGCCAGCAGTTTATTAGAGTACAATGAGCAGTTCTTC. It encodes CASSLLEYNEQFF.

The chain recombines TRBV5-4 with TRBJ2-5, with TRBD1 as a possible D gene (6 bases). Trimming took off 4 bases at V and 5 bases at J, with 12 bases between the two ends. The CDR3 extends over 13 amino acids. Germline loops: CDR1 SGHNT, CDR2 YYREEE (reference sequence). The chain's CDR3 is CASSADRLETQYF. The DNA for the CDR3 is TGTGCCAGCAGCGCGGACAGACTGGAGACCCAGTACTTC.

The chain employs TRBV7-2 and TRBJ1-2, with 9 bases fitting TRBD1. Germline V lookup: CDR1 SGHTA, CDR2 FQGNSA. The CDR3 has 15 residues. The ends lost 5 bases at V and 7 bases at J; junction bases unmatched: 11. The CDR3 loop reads CASSPRPGTGSGYTF. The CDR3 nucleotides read TGTGCCAGCAGCCCCCGACCAGGGACAGGGAGTGGCTACACCTTC.

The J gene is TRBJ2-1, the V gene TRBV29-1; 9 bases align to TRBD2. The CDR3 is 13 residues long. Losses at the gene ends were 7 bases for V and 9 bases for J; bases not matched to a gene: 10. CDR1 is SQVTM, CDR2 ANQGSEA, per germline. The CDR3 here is CSAGTSIATEQFF. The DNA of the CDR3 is TGCAGCGCCGGGACTAGCATTGCGACTGAGCAGTTCTTC.

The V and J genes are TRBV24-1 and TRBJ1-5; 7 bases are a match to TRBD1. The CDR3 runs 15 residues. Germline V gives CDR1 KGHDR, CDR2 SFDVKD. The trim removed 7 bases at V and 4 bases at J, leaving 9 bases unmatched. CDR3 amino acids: CATSPTGDSNQPQHF. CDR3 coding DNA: TGTGCCACCAGCCCAACAGGGGATTCAAATCAGCCCCAGCATTTT.

CDR3 region: CACVNRDRGTGSNSPLHF. For the CDR3, the DNA is TGTGCCTGTGTTAACCGGGACAGGGGAACGGGCTCCAATTCACCCCTCCACTTT. The chain carries TRBV30 and TRBJ1-6, with 10 positions matching TRBD1. Germline trimming cut 6 bases from V and 7 bases from J; bases unmatched to any gene: 18. Per the germline V gene, CDR1 is GTSNPN and CDR2 is SVGIG (reference sequence). The CDR3 totals 18 residues.

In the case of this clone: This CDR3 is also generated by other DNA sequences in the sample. The CDR3 region has the DNA TGTGCCAGCAGTCTCGACAGGGTCCGCGAAAAACTGTTTTTT. Its translation is CASSLDRVREKLFF. The chain has TRBV6-5 and TRBJ1-4; TRBD1 matches 7 bases. Trimming cost V 5 bases and J 8 bases; bases outside gene matches: 8. Germline V lookup: CDR1 MNHEY, CDR2 SVGAGI. The CDR3 is 14 amino acids.

CDR3 residues: CALKGRKDTEAFF. CDR3 coding DNA: TGTGCCCTAAAGGGGCGGAAGGACACTGAAGCTTTCTTT. This chain links TRBV10-3 with TRBJ1-1; TRBD1 might be the D (5 bases). Germline CDR1 ENHRY, CDR2 SYGVKD. This CDR3 contains 13 residues. Trimming pared 11 bases from V and 3 bases from J, leaving 16 bases between.

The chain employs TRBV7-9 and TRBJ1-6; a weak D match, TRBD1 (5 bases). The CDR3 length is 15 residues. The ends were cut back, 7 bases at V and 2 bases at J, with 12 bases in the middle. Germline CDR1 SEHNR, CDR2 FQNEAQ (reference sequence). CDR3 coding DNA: TGTGCCAGCACCGCGGGGACCCCCTATAATTCACCCCTCCACTTT. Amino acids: CASTAGTPYNSPLHF.

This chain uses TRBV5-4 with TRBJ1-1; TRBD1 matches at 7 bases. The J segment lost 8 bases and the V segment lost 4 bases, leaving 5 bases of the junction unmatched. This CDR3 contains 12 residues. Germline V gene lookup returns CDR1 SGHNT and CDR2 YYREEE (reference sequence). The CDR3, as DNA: TGTGCCAGCAGCACCCAAGGGGGCGAAGCTTTCTTT. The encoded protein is CASSTQGGEAFF.

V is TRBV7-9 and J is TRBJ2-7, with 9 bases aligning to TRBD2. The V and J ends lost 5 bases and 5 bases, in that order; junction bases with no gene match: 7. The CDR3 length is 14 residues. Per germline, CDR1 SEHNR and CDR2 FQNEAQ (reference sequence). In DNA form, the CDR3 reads TGTGCCAGCAGCCTAGGGACTAGCCCTAACGAGCAGTACTTC. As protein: CASSLGTSPNEQYF.

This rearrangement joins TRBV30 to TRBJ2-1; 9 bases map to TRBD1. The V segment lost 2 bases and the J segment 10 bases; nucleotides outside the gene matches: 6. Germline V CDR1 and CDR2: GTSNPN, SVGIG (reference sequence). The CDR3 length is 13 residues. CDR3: CAWSPNRGQEQFF. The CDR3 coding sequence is TGTGCCTGGAGTCCCAACAGGGGGCAAGAGCAGTTCTTC.

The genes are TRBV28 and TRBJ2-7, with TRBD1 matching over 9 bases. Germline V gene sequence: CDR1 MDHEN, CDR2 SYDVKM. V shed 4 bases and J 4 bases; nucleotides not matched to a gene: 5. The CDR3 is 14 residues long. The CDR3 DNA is TGTGCCAGCAGTTCCGGGACAGGGCTATACGAGCAGTACTTC. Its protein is CASSSGTGLYEQYF.

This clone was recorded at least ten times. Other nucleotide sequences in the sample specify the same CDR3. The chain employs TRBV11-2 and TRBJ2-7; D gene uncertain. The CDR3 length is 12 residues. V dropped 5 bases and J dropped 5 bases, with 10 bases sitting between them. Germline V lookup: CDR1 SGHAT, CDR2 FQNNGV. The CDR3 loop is CASSPLANEQYF. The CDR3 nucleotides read TGTGCCAGCAGCCCCCTGGCCAACGAGCAGTACTTC.

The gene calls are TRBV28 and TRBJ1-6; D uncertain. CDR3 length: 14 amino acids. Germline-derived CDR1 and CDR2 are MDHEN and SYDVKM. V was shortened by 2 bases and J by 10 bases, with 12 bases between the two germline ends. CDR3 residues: CASSLPGSGSPLHF. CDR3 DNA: TGTGCCAGCAGTTTACCGGGAAGTGGGTCACCCCTCCACTTT.

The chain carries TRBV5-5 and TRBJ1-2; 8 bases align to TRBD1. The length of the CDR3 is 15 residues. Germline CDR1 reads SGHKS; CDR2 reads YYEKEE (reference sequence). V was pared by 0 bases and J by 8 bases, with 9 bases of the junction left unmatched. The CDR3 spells CASSLAGGALRGYTF. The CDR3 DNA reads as TGTGCCAGCAGCTTGGCAGGGGGCGCACTTAGAGGCTACACCTTC.

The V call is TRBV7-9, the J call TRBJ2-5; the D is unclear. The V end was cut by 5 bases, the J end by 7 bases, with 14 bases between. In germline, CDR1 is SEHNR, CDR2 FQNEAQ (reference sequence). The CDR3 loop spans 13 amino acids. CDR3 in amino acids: CASSHGTSGTQYF. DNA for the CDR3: TGTGCCAGCAGCCACGGAACGTCGGGGACCCAGTACTTC.

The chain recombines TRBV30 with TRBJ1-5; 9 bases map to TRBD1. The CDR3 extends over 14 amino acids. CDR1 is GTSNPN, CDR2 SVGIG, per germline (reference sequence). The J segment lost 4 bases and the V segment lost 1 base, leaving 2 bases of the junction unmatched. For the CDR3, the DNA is TGTGCCTGGAGTGGAGGGACAGGGAATCAGCCCCAGCATTTT. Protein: CAWSGGTGNQPQHF.

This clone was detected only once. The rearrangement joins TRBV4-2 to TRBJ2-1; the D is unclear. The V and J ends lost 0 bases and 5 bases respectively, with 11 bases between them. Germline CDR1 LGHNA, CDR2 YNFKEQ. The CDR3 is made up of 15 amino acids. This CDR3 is CASSQESYNNNEQFF. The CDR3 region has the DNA TGTGCCAGCAGCCAAGAGTCTTATAATAACAATGAGCAGTTCTTC.

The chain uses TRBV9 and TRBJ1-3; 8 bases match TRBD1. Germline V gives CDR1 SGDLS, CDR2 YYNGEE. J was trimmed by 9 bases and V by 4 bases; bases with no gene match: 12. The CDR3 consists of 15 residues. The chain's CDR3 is CASSLPPGQGGTIYF. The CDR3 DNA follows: TGTGCCAGCAGCCTACCCCCCGGACAGGGCGGCACCATATATTTT.

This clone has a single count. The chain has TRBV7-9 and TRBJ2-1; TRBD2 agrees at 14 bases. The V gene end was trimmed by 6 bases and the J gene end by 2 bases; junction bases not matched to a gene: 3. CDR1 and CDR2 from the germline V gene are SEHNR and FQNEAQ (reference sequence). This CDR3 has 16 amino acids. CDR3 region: CASSSTSGRAYNEQFF. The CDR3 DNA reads TGTGCCAGCAGTTCGACTAGCGGGAGGGCCTACAATGAGCAGTTCTTC.

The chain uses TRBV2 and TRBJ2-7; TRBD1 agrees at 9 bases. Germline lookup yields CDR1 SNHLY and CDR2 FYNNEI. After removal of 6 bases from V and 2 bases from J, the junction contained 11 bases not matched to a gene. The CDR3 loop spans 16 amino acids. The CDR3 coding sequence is TGTGCCAGCAGAGAGCACGGACAGGGGTTCCCCTACGAGCAGTACTTC. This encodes CASREHGQGFPYEQYF.

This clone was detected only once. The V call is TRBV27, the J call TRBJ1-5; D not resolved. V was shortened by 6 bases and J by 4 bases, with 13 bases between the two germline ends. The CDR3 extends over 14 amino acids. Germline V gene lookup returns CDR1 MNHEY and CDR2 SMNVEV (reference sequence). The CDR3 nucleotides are TGTGCCAGCAGCCCGTGGAGGGAGAATCAGCCCCAGCATTTT. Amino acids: CASSPWRENQPQHF.

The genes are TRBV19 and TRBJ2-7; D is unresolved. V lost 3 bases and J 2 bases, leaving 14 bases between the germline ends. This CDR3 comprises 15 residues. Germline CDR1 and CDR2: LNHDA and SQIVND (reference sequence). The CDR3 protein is CASSIYTVSPYEQYF. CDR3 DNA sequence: TGTGCCAGTAGTATTTATACAGTTTCTCCCTACGAGCAGTACTTC.

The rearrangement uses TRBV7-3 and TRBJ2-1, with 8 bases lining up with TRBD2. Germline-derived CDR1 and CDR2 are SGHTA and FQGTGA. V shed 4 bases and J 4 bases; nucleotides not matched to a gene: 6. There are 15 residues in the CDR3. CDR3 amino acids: CASSSPSGGYNEQFF. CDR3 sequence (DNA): TGTGCCAGCAGCTCCCCAAGCGGGGGTTACAATGAGCAGTTCTTC.

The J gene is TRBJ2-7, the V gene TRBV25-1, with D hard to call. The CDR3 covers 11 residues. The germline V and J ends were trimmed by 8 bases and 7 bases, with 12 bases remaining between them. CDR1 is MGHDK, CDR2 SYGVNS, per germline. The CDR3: CASGPLLEQYF. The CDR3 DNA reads TGTGCCAGCGGGCCCCTCTTGGAGCAGTACTTC.

The CDR3 is CSVGGLGTGNTGELFF. The DNA for the CDR3 is TGCAGCGTTGGGGGTCTCGGGACAGGGAACACCGGGGAGCTGTTTTTT. The rearrangement uses TRBV29-1 and TRBJ2-2, with 8 bases fitting TRBD1. The V gene's germline CDR1 is SQVTM and CDR2 ANQGSEA. The CDR3 length is 16 residues. With V trimmed by 4 bases and J by 1 base, 8 bases remained unmatched.